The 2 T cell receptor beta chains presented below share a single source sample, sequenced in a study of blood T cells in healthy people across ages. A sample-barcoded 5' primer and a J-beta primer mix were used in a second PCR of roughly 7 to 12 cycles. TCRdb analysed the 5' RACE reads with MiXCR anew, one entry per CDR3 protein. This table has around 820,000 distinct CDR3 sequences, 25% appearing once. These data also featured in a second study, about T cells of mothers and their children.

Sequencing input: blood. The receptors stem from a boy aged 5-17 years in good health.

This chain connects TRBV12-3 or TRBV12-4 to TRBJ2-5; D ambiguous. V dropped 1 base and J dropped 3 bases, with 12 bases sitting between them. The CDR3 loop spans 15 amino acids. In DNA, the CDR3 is TGTGCCAGCAGTTTAGTCGGAGCGTTGAAAGAGACCCAGTACTTC. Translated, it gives CASSLVGALKETQYF.

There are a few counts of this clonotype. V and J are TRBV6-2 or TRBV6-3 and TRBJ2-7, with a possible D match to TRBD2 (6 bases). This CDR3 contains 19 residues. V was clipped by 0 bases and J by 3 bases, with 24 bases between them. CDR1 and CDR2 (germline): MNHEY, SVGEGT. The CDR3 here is CASSYSSGRGLPSNYEQYF. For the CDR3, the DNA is TGTGCCAGCAGTTACTCGAGCGGCCGGGGACTCCCCTCCAACTACGAGCAGTACTTC.